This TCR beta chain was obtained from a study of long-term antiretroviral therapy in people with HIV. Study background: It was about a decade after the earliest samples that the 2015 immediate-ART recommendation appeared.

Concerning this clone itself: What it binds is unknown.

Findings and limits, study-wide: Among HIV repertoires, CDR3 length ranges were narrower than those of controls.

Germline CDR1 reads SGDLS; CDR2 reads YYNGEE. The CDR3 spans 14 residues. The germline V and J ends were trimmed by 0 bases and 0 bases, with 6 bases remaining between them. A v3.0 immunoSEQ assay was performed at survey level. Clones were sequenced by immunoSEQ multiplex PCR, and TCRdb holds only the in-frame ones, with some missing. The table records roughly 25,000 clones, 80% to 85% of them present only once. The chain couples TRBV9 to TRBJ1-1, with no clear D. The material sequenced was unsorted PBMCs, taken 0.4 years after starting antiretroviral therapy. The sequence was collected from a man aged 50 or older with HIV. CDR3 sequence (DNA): TGTGCCAGCAGCGTAGTAGATATGAACACTGAAGCTTTCTTT. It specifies CASSVVDMNTEAFF.